Sequencing of this T cell receptor (beta chain) was carried out in a study of identical twins. The authors used template switching to add a universal primer site and gave cDNA unique molecular identifiers. TCRdb re-derived calls from the 5' RACE reads in MiXCR, one entry per CDR3 protein. The sample yields hundreds of thousands of distinct CDR3 sequences, around 6% seen once. In this sample, this clonotype turned up many times. Its antigen is as yet unknown. Germline V gene sequence: CDR1 DFQATT, CDR2 SNEGSKA (reference sequence). V was pared by 0 bases and J by 5 bases, with 13 bases between. The CDR3 length is 14 residues. Study-wide points: Beta out-of-frame sequences showed weaker excess twin sharing.

Healthy Caucasians alone served as donors. The chain has TRBV20-1 and TRBJ1-1; D not resolved. Sequenced input: naive T cells sorted from blood. The clonotype comes from a man aged 18 to 29 in good health. The CDR3 nucleotides are TGCAGTGCTAGAGATCCCTATCTTAGGACTGAAGCTTTCTTT. The encoded protein is CSARDPYLRTEAFF.